This note documents a single TCR beta chain sequence. This entry comes from a study of T-cell reconstitution after alpha-beta-depleted transplantation in children. Construction of the TCRbeta library involved unique molecular identifiers. TCRdb analysed the PCR reads with MiXCR anew, one entry per CDR3 protein. The sample includes about 250,000 distinct CDR3 sequences, more than 20% of them seen just once. The sequence came from a female patient aged 2-15 years who had a stem cell transplant for congenital amegakaryocytic thrombocytopenia, so the T cells may come from the graft donor. Sequences were derived from PBMCs, mostly from graft donor cells, sampled 360 days after TCRalphabeta/CD19-depleted stem cell transplant.

The CDR3 is CASSRDRFQPQHF. The CDR3 coding sequence is TGTGCCAGCAGCCGGGACCGGTTTCAGCCCCAGCATTTT. The gene calls are TRBV12-3 or TRBV12-4 and TRBJ1-5, with D perhaps matching TRBD1 (5 bases). Trimming stripped 6 bases from V and 6 bases from J, with 12 bases between. The CDR3 has 13 residues.